The 26 T cell receptor beta chains listed next were all sequenced from one sample in a study of blood T cells in healthy people across ages. A sample-barcoded 5' primer and a J-beta primer mix were used in a second PCR of about 6 to 12 cycles. TCRdb re-derived calls from the 5' RACE reads in MiXCR, one entry per CDR3 protein. The sample includes 1.5 million to 1.8 million distinct CDR3 sequences, around 40% of them seen just once. Input material: blood. The receptors shown here come from a woman between 18 and 29 years old in good health.

The chain combines TRBV3-1 with TRBJ2-1; weak D call: TRBD1 (5 bases). The V gene's germline CDR1 is LGHDT and CDR2 YNNKEL (reference sequence). Trimming left V 0 bases short and J 3 bases short, with 9 bases between. This CDR3 is 15 amino acids long. CDR3: CASSQDSGFYNEQFF. Written as DNA, the CDR3 is TGTGCCAGCAGCCAAGATTCAGGGTTCTACAATGAGCAGTTCTTC.

DNA for the CDR3: TGTGCCTCAACGGGACAGGGGGCGACCGGGGAGCTGTTTTTT. Protein product: CASTGQGATGELFF. The chain employs TRBV10-3 and TRBJ2-2; 12 positions agree with TRBD1. This CDR3 comprises 14 residues. Germline values: CDR1 ENHRY, CDR2 SYGVKD. The J segment lost 5 bases and the V segment lost 11 bases, leaving 6 bases of the junction unmatched.

This clonotype showed up just a few times. The genes are TRBV6-2 or TRBV6-3 and TRBJ2-4, with D unclear. Deletions cut 4 bases from V and 0 bases from J, with 10 bases between. This CDR3 has 15 residues. Germline CDR1 reads MNHEY; CDR2 reads SVGEGT. CDR3 region: CASSSVSLAKNIQYF. In DNA form, the CDR3 reads TGTGCCAGCAGTTCGGTGAGCCTAGCCAAAAACATTCAGTACTTC.

This clonotype showed up just a few times. The chain recombines TRBV20-1 with TRBJ2-7, with 10 bases lining up with TRBD2. Germline CDR1 reads DFQATT; CDR2 reads SNEGSKA (reference sequence). Losses at the gene ends were 6 bases for V and 2 bases for J; bases not matched to a gene: 10. This CDR3 has 15 residues. CDR3 loop: CSAGAPGLATYEQYF. The CDR3, as DNA: TGCAGTGCCGGAGCCCCGGGACTAGCGACCTACGAGCAGTACTTC.

This clonotype was seen many times. The chain employs TRBV7-2 and TRBJ2-1; maybe TRBD2 (6 bases). CDR1 and CDR2 from the germline V gene are SGHTA and FQGNSA. The CDR3 sequence is 14 residues long. The V gene lost 4 bases and the J gene lost 6 bases, with 13 bases spanning the gap. The CDR3 reads CASSSRDFINEQFF. The CDR3 nucleotides read TGTGCCAGCAGCTCAAGGGACTTCATCAATGAGCAGTTCTTC.

This chain connects TRBV5-1 to TRBJ1-2, with 7 bases lining up with TRBD1. CDR3 length equals 20 residues. Germline CDR1 reads SGHRS; CDR2 reads YFSETQ. Trimming took 1 base from V and 3 from J; bases not matched to a gene: 21. CDR3 nucleotide sequence: TGCGCCAGCAGCTTGACCAGCTCTCAAGAGACAGGGATCGGGGACTATGGCTACACCTTC. Translated: CASSLTSSQETGIGDYGYTF.

Only one count was recorded for this clonotype. Since the CDR3 does not end with the conserved phenylalanine or tryptophan, this likely comes from a read error. It is unclear where the CDR3 begins or ends on the DNA, so no DNA is shown, and the CDR3 is as TCRdb lists it. This rearrangement joins TRBV6-5 to TRBJ2-5; no check of the table's D call, TRBD1, against the DNA was made. Germline CDR1 reads MNHEY; CDR2 reads SVGAGI. Ends included, the CDR3 has 18 residues. The CDR3: CASRLNRQGPTYGYTFGS.

V usage is TRBV20-1 and J usage is TRBJ1-3, with a tentative D call TRBD1 (5 bases). V was pared by 0 bases and J by 4 bases, with 13 bases between. The CDR3 spans 15 residues. Germline V gene lookup returns CDR1 DFQATT and CDR2 SNEGSKA (reference sequence). CDR3 amino acids: CSARDLARAGNTIYF. The CDR3 DNA follows: TGCAGTGCTAGAGATCTAGCCAGGGCCGGAAACACCATATATTTT.

This clonotype appeared a few times. This chain uses TRBV29-1 with TRBJ2-3; unclear D gene. Germline CDR1 is SQVTM and CDR2 is ANQGSEA. This CDR3 comprises 14 residues. V lost 4 bases and J 0 bases, leaving 11 bases between the germline ends. The CDR3 region is CSVARLTSTDTQYF. As DNA, the CDR3 is TGCAGCGTTGCCCGGTTAACTAGCACAGATACGCAGTATTTT.

The V gene is TRBV20-1, the J gene TRBJ1-5; D is uncertain. Deletions cut 3 bases from V and 0 bases from J, with 18 bases between. Germline assignment: CDR1 DFQATT and CDR2 SNEGSKA (reference sequence). The CDR3 contains 17 residues. CDR3 protein: CSASNGLMGNSNQPQHF. The CDR3 nucleotides are TGCAGTGCTAGTAATGGGTTGATGGGGAATAGCAATCAGCCCCAGCATTTT.

This chain connects TRBV27 to TRBJ1-2; weak D call: TRBD1 (6 bases). The CDR3 covers 14 residues. Trimming removed 2 bases from V and 7 bases from J, with 14 bases in between. CDR1 is MNHEY, CDR2 SMNVEV, per germline (reference sequence). The CDR3 spells CASSLVQGGLGYTF. The CDR3 DNA reads as TGTGCCAGCAGTTTAGTACAGGGTGGACTTGGCTACACCTTC.

This clonotype showed up just a few times. CDR3 in amino acids: CASSWQGERGYTF. For the CDR3, the DNA is TGCGCCAGCTCGTGGCAGGGGGAGCGGGGCTACACCTTC. The chain carries TRBV4-1 and TRBJ1-2, with 7 bases fitting TRBD1. The junction had 11 bases not matched to a gene; V was cut back by 8 bases and J by 8 bases. The germline gives CDR1 MGHRA, CDR2 YSYEKL. The CDR3 covers 13 residues.

In its sample, this clonotype was seen a few times. The genes are TRBV13 and TRBJ1-3; no clear D gene. Germline values: CDR1 PRHDT, CDR2 FYEKMQ (reference sequence). V was clipped by 1 base and J by 0 bases, with 13 bases between them. The CDR3 consists of 17 residues. The CDR3 DNA sequence: TGTGCCAGCAGCTTAGATATGGAGAGTACCTCTGGAAACACCATATATTTT. Its translation is CASSLDMESTSGNTIYF.

V is TRBV5-5 and J is TRBJ2-6; D might be TRBD2 (6 bases). The germline V gene has CDR1 SGHKS and CDR2 YYEKEE (reference sequence). The CDR3 length is 15 residues. The V gene lost 2 bases and the J gene lost 3 bases, with 9 bases spanning the gap. CDR3 residues: CASSFSGGGANVLTF. For the CDR3, the DNA is TGTGCCAGCAGCTTCTCCGGGGGTGGGGCCAACGTCCTGACTTTC. The entire variable domain, with the rest obtained from reference TRBV5-5 and TRBJ2-6, is as follows: DAGVTQSPTHLIKTRGQQVTLRCSPISGHKSVSWYQQVLGQGPQFIFQYYEKEERGRGNFPDRFSARQFPNYSSELNVNALLLGDSALYLCASSFSGGGANVLTFGAGSRLTVL.

This clonotype has a single count. V is TRBV28 and J is TRBJ2-7; TRBD2 agrees at 10 bases. The CDR3 contains 15 residues. The germline CDR1 and CDR2 sequences are MDHEN and SYDVKM. V lost 7 bases and J lost 2; bases outside the gene matches: 8. Here the CDR3 reads CASKTSGGETYEQYF. CDR3 bases: TGTGCCAGCAAAACCAGCGGGGGGGAAACCTACGAGCAGTACTTC.

The chain recombines TRBV7-9 with TRBJ2-7; a possible D gene is TRBD2 (7 bases). Looked up from germline, CDR1 is SEHNR and CDR2 is FQNEAQ (reference sequence). This CDR3 is built from 15 residues. Trimming removed 5 bases from V and 2 bases from J, with 16 bases in between. The CDR3 DNA sequence: TGTGCCAGCAGCAACAGGGAGGGGATTACCTACGAGCAGTACTTC. Residues: CASSNREGITYEQYF.

This clonotype was observed a few times. This chain links TRBV7-9 with TRBJ1-4; maybe TRBD1 (6 bases). The CDR3 has 15 residues. V dropped 5 bases and J dropped 3 bases, with 13 bases sitting between them. CDR1 is SEHNR, CDR2 FQNEAQ, per germline (reference sequence). The CDR3 spells CASSGPGQANEKLFF. CDR3 nucleotides: TGTGCCAGCAGCGGACCGGGACAAGCTAATGAAAAACTGTTTTTT.

The chain has TRBV29-1 and TRBJ1-2; D is perhaps TRBD1 (5 bases). Trimming took 7 bases from V and 2 from J, leaving 23 bases between them. Germline V CDR1 and CDR2: SQVTM, ANQGSEA. The CDR3 is 16 amino acids. CDR3 amino acids: CSGRHDDGAENYGYTF. CDR3 nucleotide sequence: TGCAGCGGCCGCCATGACGATGGGGCGGAGAACTATGGCTACACCTTC.

This clonotype was found many times. The junction shows a germline mismatch at one end, possibly a read error. This chain joins TRBV7-7 and TRBJ2-1; D uncertain. The CDR3 spans 14 residues. Germline V lookup: CDR1 SSHAT, CDR2 FNYEAQ (reference sequence). CDR3 nucleotides: TGTGCTAGCAGCCGTTGGGGAACAAACAATGAGCAGTTCTTC. Protein product: CASSRWGTNNEQFF.

The V gene is TRBV12-3 or TRBV12-4, the J gene TRBJ2-1, with 9 bases aligning to TRBD2. The CDR3 is 13 amino acids. The V and J ends lost 7 bases and 9 bases, in that order; junction bases with no gene match: 7. CDR3 in DNA: TGTGCCAGCAAACCGGGACTAGCCCTTGAGCAGTTCTTC. This translates into CASKPGLALEQFF.

The V call is TRBV12-5, the J call TRBJ2-2; D is possibly TRBD1 or TRBD2 (6 bases each). Germline CDR1 LGHNT, CDR2 FRNRAP. V was pared by 0 bases and J by 3 bases, with 14 bases between. The CDR3 is 17 residues long. This CDR3 reads CASGLVRSGADTGELFF. The CDR3 region has the DNA TGTGCTAGTGGTTTGGTAAGGTCGGGGGCTGACACCGGGGAGCTGTTTTTT.

The count of this clonotype is one. This sequence joins TRBV4-1 and TRBJ2-1; D possibly corresponds to TRBD1 (5 bases). CDR1 and CDR2 from the germline V gene are MGHRA and YSYEKL. Trimming removed 0 bases at V and 7 bases at J, with 10 bases between. This CDR3 contains 14 residues. In DNA form, the CDR3 reads TGCGCCAGCAGCCAAGAGAGAAGGACAAATGAGCAGTTCTTC. Its protein product is CASSQERRTNEQFF.

The chain uses TRBV6-5 and TRBJ1-1, with D perhaps matching TRBD1 (6 bases). CDR1 is MNHEY and CDR2 is SVGAGI in the germline V gene. The CDR3 extends over 13 amino acids. Trimming stripped 6 bases from V and 7 bases from J, with 15 bases between. The CDR3 DNA reads TGTGCCAGCAGCCGGGGGCTACTGTTTGAAGCTTTCTTT. This encodes CASSRGLLFEAFF.

The chain couples TRBV12-3 or TRBV12-4 to TRBJ2-4; no clear D. V lost 5 bases and J lost 2, with 13 bases in between. The CDR3 is 15 residues long. The CDR3 DNA reads as TGTGCCAGCAGTACCCTTGGGCTCACCAAAAACATTCAGTACTTC. Encoded protein: CASSTLGLTKNIQYF.

The rearrangement uses TRBV5-1 and TRBJ2-7; 8 nucleotides align to TRBD1. The CDR3 is 15 amino acids. V lost 3 bases and J lost 1; bases outside the gene matches: 6. CDR1 and CDR2 from the germline V gene are SGHRS and YFSETQ. The CDR3 reads CASSYAGQGSYEQYF. CDR3 DNA: TGCGCCAGCAGCTACGCCGGACAGGGTTCCTACGAGCAGTACTTC. The full variable domain, completed using reference TRBV5-1 and TRBJ2-7, is KAGVTQTPRYLIKTRGQQVTLSCSPISGHRSVSWYQQTPGQGLQFLFEYFSETQRNKGNFPGRFSGRQFSNSRSEMNVSTLELGDSALYLCASSYAGQGSYEQYFGPGTRLTVT.

The chain employs TRBV29-1 and TRBJ2-1; 11 bases fit TRBD1. The CDR3 spans 16 residues. Losses at the gene ends were 4 bases for V and 8 bases for J; bases not matched to a gene: 13. In germline, CDR1 is SQVTM, CDR2 ANQGSEA. The chain's CDR3 is CSVVSGQGARSYEQFF. CDR3 coding DNA: TGCAGCGTTGTATCCGGACAGGGGGCTCGATCTTATGAGCAGTTCTTC.